This is a list of T cell receptor beta chains from one sample in a study of T cell responses to AZD1222 COVID-19 vaccine. The protocol was immunoSEQ multiplex PCR, while the TCRdb copy is restricted to in-frame clones and leaves out a portion. The data show about 130,000 clones, with around 90% seen just once and about 8.3% held by the top ten. The source material was peripheral blood, sampled on day 0 of AZD1222 vaccination. These receptors came from an adult in good health. CDR3s include the opening cysteine and the closing phenylalanine or tryptophan. A D gene is named only where the DNA matches it firmly. Size is omitted from some rows. Given values are once, few, many or a class for expanded clones.

J	V	D	size	DNA	CDR3
TRBJ1-3	TRBV4-1	.	.	TGCGCCAGCAGCCAAGATCAGGCGGACCAAAACACCATATATTTT	CASSQDQADQNTIYF
TRBJ1-6	TRBV2	.	.	TGTGCCAGCAAACACAATAATTCACCCCTCCACTTT	CASKHNNSPLHF
TRBJ1-1	TRBV7-7	TRBD1	.	TGTGCCAGCAGCCTCTGGGGACAGAGTAAGAACACTGAAGCTTTCTTT	CASSLWGQSKNTEAFF
TRBJ2-1	TRBV29-1	TRBD1	.	TGCAGCGTAGACAGGGGGCTCCGGGTAGCGGGAAATGAGCAGTTCTTC	CSVDRGLRVAGNEQFF
TRBJ1-3	TRBV9	TRBD1	.	TGTGCCAGCAGCGTAGGACAGGGGGTTATTGGAAACACCATATATTTT	CASSVGQGVIGNTIYF
TRBJ1-2	TRBV10-3	.	.	TGTGCCATCTCGGACAGTTCTAACTATGGCTACACCTTC	CAISDSSNYGYTF
TRBJ2-1	TRBV11-2	.	.	TGTGCCAGCAGCTTAGACTGGCTTCTTCCCAACTCCTACAATGAGCAGTTCTTC	CASSLDWLLPNSYNEQFF
TRBJ2-1	TRBV4-1	TRBD2	.	TGCGCCAGCAGCCCGGGAGGCGGTGAGCAGTTCTTC	CASSPGGGEQFF
TRBJ1-1	TRBV3-1/TRBV3-2	.	.	TGTGCCAGCACCCGCAGACAGGAGATAAACACTGAAGCTTTCTTT	CASTRRQEINTEAFF
TRBJ2-7	TRBV20-1	TRBD2	.	TGCAGTGCTAGTACGACTAGCGGGACTCACGAGCAGTACTTC	CSASTTSGTHEQYF
TRBJ1-1	TRBV6-5	.	.	TGTGCCAGCAGTTACGGACACCTGGAAGCTTTCTTT	CASSYGHLEAFF
TRBJ1-5	TRBV6-5	.	.	TGTGCCAGCAACGCAGGAGTCTATAGCAATCAGCCCCAGCATTTT	CASNAGVYSNQPQHF
TRBJ2-7	TRBV11-2	.	.	TGTGCCAGCAGCTTAGATCCGGGGCTTAGCTCCTACGAGCAGTACTTC	CASSLDPGLSSYEQYF
TRBJ2-2	TRBV19	.	.	TGTGCCAGTAGTATCTGGGGGTCCCTTAAATCCGGGGAGCTGTTTTTT	CASSIWGSLKSGELFF
TRBJ2-6	TRBV5-6	TRBD1	.	TGTGCCAGCAGCAACCGGGACAGCCTCTCTGGGGCCAACGTCCTGACTTTC	CASSNRDSLSGANVLTF
TRBJ2-7	TRBV10-2	TRBD1	.	TGCGCCAGCGTCGACAGGGGTCTCTACGAGCAGTACTTC	CASVDRGLYEQYF
TRBJ2-1	TRBV6-5	TRBD2	.	TGTGCCAGCAGTCCGCGGGGGGCCTCCTACAATGAGCAGTTCTTC	CASSPRGASYNEQFF
TRBJ2-7	TRBV5-1	TRBD2	.	TGCGCCAGCAGCTTGGGTAGCGGGGGCACCTACGAGCAGTACTTC	CASSLGSGGTYEQYF
TRBJ1-5	TRBV2	TRBD1	.	TGTGCCAGCAGGGGGACAGGGATTTCGGGCAATCAGCCCCAGCATTTT	CASRGTGISGNQPQHF
TRBJ1-2	TRBV30	TRBD1	.	TGTGCCTGGAGTGTGAACAGGGGCTATGGCTACACCTTC	CAWSVNRGYGYTF
TRBJ1-6	TRBV6-2/TRBV6-3	TRBD1	.	TGTGCCAGCAGCTCCGCCGGGACAGGGGTCTCACCCCTCCACTTT	CASSSAGTGVSPLHF
TRBJ1-1	TRBV19	TRBD1	.	TGTGCCAGTAGCGGGACAGGGGGCCCTGAAGCTTTCTTT	CASSGTGGPEAFF
TRBJ2-5	TRBV9	TRBD2	.	TGTGCCAGCAGCGTAGGGAAACTAGCGGGCGAGACCCAGTACTTC	CASSVGKLAGETQYF
TRBJ2-3	TRBV24-1	.	.	TGTGCCACCAAGTCCGGGGGCAGCACAGATACGCAGTATTTT	CATKSGGSTDTQYF
TRBJ2-1	TRBV14	TRBD2	.	TGTGCCAGCACTTTTAGCGGGGGCCGCTCCTACAATGAGCAGTTCTTC	CASTFSGGRSYNEQFF
TRBJ2-3	TRBV19	.	.	TGTGCCAGTAGTATAGATCTGCTACCGGGAGCGGGCACAGATACGCAGTATTTT	CASSIDLLPGAGTDTQYF
TRBJ2-3	TRBV5-6	TRBD2	once	TGTGCCAGCAGCCTACGGGGGGGCAGCACAGATACGCAGTATTTT	CASSLRGGSTDTQYF
TRBJ1-3	TRBV9	.	few	TGTGCCAGCAGTGCAGGGTCAGCTGGAAACACCATATATTTT	CASSAGSAGNTIYF
TRBJ2-5	TRBV6-5	.	.	TGTGCCAGCAGTCACCTTATGAGAGAGACCCAGTACTTC	CASSHLMRETQYF
TRBJ1-4	TRBV2	.	.	TGTGCCAGCACCCTGAATTTGGGGGGGGCTAATGAAAAACTGTTTTTT	CASTLNLGGANEKLFF
TRBJ1-2	TRBV7-9	.	.	TGTGCCAGCAGCCTGCCCCAGGGCGGTGGCTACACCTTC	CASSLPQGGGYTF
TRBJ2-7	TRBV18	TRBD2	.	TGTGCCAGCTCACCTCCTAGCGGGAGGGTGGGTGAGCAGTACTTC	CASSPPSGRVGEQYF
TRBJ2-3	TRBV7-7	.	.	TGTGCCAGCAGCCCCCGGAGGACAGATACGCAGTATTTT	CASSPRRTDTQYF
TRBJ1-2	TRBV7-2	TRBD1	.	TGTGCCAGCAGCTTAATGGGACAGAGCCTCTATGGCTACACCTTC	CASSLMGQSLYGYTF
TRBJ1-1	TRBV18	.	.	TGTGCCAGCTCACCAGTACCAGTGAACACTGAAGCTTTCTTT	CASSPVPVNTEAFF
TRBJ1-2	TRBV7-2	.	.	TGTGCCAGCAGCTTAGCCCAGGGGCGGGACTATGGCTACACCTTC	CASSLAQGRDYGYTF
TRBJ2-7	TRBV5-8	TRBD1	.	TGTGCCAGCAGCCCGGAAGGTAGGGGGCCACCGACCTACGAGCAGTACTTC	CASSPEGRGPPTYEQYF
TRBJ2-1	TRBV11-2	TRBD2	.	TGTGCCAGCAGCCCCGGGGAGGGGAACTACAATGAGCAGTTCTTC	CASSPGEGNYNEQFF
TRBJ1-6	TRBV9	TRBD1	.	TGTGCCAGCAGCGTGACAGGGGATAATTCACCCCTCCACTTT	CASSVTGDNSPLHF
TRBJ2-3	TRBV7-9	.	.	TGTGCCAGCAGCTTAGCGGGAGAGGGCACAGATACGCAGTATTTT	CASSLAGEGTDTQYF
TRBJ1-4	TRBV9	TRBD1	once	TGTGCCAGCAGCCCGACTCCGGGACAGGGGGTTGAAAAACTGTTTTTT	CASSPTPGQGVEKLFF
TRBJ2-7	TRBV5-1	TRBD2	.	TGCGCCAGCAGCCGCGGGGGAGGGTCCGACTCCTACGAGCAGTACTTC	CASSRGGGSDSYEQYF
TRBJ2-3	TRBV19	.	once	TGTGCCCGCGGCGAGGCTACGCAGTATTTT	CARGEATQYF
TRBJ2-1	TRBV7-9	.	.	TGTGCCAGCAGCCTCTGGTTAGCGAGTGATAATGAGCAGTTCTTC	CASSLWLASDNEQFF
TRBJ1-5	TRBV19	TRBD1	.	TGTGCCAGTAGGTCCAGGGGGAATAGCAATCAGCCCCAGCATTTT	CASRSRGNSNQPQHF
TRBJ1-1	TRBV21-1	.	.	TGTGCCAGCAGCAAAGCGGCCGATCGAGAAGCTTTCTTT	CASSKAADREAFF
TRBJ1-5	TRBV5-1	.	few	TGCGCCAGCAGCTTGCACTACGATCAGCCCCAGCATTTT	CASSLHYDQPQHF
TRBJ2-7	TRBV5-6	TRBD2	.	TGTGCCAGCAGCTCCCTAAGCGGGGGGGAGACCTACGAGCAGTACTTC	CASSSLSGGETYEQYF
TRBJ1-2	TRBV6-5	.	.	TGTGCCAGCAAGGACGGAAGTAACTATGGCTACACCTTC	CASKDGSNYGYTF
TRBJ1-2	TRBV30	.	.	TGTGCCTGGGCTGGACGGGACCCATATGGCTACACCTTC	CAWAGRDPYGYTF